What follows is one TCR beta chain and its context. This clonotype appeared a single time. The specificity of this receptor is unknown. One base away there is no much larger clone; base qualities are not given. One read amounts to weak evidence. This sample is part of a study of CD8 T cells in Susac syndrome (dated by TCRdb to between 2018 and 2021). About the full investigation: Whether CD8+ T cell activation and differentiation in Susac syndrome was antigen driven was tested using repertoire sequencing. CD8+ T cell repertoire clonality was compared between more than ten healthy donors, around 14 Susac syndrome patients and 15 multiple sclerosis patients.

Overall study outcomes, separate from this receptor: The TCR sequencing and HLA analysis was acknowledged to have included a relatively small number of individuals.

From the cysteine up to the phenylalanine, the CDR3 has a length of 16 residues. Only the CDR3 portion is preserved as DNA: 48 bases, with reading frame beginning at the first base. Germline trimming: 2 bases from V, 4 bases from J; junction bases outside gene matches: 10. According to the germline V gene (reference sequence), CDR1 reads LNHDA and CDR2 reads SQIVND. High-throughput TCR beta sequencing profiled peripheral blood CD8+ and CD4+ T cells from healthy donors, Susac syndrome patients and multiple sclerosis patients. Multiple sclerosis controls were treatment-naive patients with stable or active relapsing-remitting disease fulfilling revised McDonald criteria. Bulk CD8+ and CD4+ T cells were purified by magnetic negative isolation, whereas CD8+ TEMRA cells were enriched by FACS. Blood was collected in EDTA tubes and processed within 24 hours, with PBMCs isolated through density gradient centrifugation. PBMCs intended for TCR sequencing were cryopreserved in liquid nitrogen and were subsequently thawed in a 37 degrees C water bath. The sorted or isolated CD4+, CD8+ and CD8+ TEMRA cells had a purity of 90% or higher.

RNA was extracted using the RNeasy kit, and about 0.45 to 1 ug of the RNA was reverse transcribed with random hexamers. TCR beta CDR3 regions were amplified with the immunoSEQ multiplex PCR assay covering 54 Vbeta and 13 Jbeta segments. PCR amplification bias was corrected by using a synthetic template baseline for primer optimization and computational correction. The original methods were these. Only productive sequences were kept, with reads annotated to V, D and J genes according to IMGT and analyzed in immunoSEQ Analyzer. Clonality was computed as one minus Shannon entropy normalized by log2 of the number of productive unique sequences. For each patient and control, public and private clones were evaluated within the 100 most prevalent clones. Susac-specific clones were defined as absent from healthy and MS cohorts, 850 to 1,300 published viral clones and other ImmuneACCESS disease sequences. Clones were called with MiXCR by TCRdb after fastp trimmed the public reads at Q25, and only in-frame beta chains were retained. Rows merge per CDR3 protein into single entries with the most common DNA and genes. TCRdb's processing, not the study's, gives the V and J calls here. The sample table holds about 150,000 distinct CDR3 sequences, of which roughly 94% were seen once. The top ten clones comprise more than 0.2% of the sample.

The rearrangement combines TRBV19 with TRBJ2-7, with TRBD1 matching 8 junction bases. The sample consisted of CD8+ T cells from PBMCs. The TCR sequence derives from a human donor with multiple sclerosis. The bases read TGTGCCAGTAGTATAATAGGGGACAGGATCGGATACGAGCAGTACTTC. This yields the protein CASSIIGDRIGYEQYF.